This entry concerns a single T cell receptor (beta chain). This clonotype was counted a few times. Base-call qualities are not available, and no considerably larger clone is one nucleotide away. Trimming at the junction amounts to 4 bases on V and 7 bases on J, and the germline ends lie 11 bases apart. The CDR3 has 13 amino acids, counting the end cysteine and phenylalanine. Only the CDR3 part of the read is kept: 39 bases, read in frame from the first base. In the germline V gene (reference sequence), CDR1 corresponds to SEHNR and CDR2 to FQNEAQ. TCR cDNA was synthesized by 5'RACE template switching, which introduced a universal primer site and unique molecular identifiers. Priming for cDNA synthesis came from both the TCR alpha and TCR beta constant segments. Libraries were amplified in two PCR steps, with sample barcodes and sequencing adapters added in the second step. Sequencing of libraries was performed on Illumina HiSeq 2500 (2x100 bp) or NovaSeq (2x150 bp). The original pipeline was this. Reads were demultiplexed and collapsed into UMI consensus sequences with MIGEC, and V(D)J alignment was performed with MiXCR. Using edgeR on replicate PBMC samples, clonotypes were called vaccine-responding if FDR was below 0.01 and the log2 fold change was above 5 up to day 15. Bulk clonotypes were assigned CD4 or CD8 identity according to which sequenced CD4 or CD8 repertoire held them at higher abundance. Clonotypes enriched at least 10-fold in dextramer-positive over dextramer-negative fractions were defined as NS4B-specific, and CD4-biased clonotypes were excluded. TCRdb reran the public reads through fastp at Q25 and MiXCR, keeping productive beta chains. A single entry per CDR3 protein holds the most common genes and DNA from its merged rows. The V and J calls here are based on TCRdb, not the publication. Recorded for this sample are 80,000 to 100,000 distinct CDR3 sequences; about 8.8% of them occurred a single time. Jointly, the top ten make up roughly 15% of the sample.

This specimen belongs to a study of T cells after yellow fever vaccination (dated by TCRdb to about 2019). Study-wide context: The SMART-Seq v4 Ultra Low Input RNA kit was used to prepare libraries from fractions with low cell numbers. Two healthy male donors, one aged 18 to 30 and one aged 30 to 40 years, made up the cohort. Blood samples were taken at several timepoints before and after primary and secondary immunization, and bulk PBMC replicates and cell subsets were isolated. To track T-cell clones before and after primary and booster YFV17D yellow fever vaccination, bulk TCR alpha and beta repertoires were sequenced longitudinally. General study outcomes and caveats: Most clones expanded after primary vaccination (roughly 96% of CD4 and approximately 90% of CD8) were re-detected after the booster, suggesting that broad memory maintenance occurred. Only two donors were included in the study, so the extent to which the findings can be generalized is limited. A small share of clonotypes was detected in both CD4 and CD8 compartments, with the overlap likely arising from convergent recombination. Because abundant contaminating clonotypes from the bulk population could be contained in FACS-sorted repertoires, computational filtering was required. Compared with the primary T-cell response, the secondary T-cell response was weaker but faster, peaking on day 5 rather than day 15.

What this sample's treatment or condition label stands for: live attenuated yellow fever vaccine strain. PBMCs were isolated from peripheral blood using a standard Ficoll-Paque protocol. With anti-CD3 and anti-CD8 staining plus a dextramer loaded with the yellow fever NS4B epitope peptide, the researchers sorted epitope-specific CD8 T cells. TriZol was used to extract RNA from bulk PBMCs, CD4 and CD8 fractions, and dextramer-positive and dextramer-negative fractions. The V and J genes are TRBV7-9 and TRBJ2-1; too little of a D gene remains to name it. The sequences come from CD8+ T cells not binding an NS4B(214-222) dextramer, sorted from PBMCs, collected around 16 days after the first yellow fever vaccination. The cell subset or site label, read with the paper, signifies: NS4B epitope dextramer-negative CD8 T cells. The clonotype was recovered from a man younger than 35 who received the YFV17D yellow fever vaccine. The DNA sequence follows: TGTGCCAGCAGCTCTCCGTCGGTGAATGAGCAGTTCTTC. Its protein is CASSSPSVNEQFF.